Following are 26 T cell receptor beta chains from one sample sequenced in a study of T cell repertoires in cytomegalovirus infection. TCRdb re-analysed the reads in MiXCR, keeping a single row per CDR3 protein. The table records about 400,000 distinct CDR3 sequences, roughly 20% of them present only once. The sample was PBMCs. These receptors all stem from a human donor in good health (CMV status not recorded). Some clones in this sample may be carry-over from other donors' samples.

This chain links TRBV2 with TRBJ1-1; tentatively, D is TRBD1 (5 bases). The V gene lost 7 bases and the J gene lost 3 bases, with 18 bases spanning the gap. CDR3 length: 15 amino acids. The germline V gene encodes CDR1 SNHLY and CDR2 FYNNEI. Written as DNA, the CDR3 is TGTGCCAGCACACGACAGTTAGGTGGGGACACTGAAGCTTTCTTT. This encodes CASTRQLGGDTEAFF.

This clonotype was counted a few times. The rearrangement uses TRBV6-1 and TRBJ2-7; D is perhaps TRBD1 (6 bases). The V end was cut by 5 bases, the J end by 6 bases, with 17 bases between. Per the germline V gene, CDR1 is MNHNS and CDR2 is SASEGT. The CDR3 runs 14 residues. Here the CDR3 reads CASSPPGQKGEQYF. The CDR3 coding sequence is TGTGCCAGCAGTCCGCCTGGACAGAAGGGCGAGCAGTACTTC.

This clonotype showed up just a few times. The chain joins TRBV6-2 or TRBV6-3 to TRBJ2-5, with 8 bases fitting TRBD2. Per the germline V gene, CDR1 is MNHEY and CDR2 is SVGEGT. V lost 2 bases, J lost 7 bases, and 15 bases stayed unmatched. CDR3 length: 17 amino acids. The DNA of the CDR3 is TGTGCCAGCAGTTACCCCTCAGCGGGAGAGGGTATGGGGACCCAGTACTTC. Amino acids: CASSYPSAGEGMGTQYF.

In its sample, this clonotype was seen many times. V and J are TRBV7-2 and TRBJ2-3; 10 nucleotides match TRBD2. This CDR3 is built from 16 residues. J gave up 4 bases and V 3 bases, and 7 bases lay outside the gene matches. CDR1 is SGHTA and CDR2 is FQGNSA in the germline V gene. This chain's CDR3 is CASSFGASGRSDTQYF. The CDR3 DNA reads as TGTGCCAGCAGCTTTGGGGCTAGCGGGAGATCAGATACGCAGTATTTT.

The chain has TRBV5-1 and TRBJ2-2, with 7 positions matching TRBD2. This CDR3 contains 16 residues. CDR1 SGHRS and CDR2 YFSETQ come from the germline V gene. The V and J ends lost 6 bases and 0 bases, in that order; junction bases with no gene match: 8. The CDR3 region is CASNMGGLSNTGELFF. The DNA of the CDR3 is TGCGCCAGCAACATGGGGGGACTATCGAACACCGGGGAGCTGTTTTTT.

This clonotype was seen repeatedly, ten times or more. CDR3 DNA sequence: TGTGCCAGCGGAGTCTACGAGCAGTACTTC. Protein product: CASGVYEQYF. The chain joins TRBV12-3 or TRBV12-4 to TRBJ2-7; D gene uncertain. The CDR3 is 10 residues long. V was clipped by 8 bases and J by 3 bases, with 5 bases between them.

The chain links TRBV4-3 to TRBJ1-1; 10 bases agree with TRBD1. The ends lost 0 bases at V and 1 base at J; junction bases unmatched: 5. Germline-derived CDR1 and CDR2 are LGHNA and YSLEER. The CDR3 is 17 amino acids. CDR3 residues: CASSQDWGQGKNTEAFF. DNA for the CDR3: TGCGCCAGCAGCCAAGACTGGGGACAGGGGAAGAACACTGAAGCTTTCTTT.

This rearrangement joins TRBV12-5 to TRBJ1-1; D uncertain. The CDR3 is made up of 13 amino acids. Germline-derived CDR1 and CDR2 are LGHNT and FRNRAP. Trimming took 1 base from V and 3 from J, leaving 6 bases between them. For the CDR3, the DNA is TGTGCTAGTGGTTTGGGGAGGGACACTGAAGCTTTCTTT. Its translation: CASGLGRDTEAFF.

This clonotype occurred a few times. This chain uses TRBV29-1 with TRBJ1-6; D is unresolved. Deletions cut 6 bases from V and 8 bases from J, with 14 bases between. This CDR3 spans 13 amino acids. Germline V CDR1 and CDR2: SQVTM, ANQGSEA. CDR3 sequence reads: CSVAKGSDSPLHF. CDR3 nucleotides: TGCAGCGTGGCCAAGGGTAGTGATTCACCCCTCCACTTT.

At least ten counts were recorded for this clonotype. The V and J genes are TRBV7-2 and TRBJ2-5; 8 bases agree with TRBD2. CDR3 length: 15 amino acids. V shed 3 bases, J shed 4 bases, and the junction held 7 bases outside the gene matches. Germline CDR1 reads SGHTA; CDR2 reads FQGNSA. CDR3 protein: CASSLAGGSLETQYF. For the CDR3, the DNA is TGTGCCAGCAGCTTGGCGGGAGGCTCGTTAGAGACCCAGTACTTC.

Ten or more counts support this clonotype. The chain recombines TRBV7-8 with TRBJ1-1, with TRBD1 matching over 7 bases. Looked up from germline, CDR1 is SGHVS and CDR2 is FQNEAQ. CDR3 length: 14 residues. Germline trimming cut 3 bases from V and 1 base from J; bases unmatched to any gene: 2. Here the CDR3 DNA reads TGTGCCAGCAGCTTCGACAGGGAGAACACTGAAGCTTTCTTT. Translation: CASSFDRENTEAFF.

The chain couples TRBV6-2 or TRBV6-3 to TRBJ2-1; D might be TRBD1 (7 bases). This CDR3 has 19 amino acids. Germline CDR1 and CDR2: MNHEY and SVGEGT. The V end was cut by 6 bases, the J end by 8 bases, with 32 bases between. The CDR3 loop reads CASRISRGIGSGIRDEQFF. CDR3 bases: TGTGCCAGCAGGATATCCAGGGGGATCGGGAGTGGTATTAGGGATGAGCAGTTCTTC.

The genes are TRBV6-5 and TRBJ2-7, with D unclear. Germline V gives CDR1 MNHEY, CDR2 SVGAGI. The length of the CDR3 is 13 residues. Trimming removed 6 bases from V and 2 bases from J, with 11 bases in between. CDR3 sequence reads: CASSQPGTYEQYF. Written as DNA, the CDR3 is TGTGCCAGCAGCCAACCGGGCACCTACGAGCAGTACTTC.

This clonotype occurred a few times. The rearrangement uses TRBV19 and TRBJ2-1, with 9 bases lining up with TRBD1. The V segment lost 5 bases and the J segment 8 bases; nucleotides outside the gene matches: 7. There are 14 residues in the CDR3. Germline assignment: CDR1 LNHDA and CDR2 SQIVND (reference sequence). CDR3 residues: CASSPGQGRDEQFF. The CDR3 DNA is TGTGCCAGTAGTCCGGGACAGGGCCGGGATGAGCAGTTCTTC.

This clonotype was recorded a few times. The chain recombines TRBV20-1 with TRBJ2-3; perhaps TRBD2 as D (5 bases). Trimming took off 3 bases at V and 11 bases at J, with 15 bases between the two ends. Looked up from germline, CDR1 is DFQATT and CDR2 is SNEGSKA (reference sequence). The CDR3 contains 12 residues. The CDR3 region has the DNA TGCAGTGCTAGCCCTGGTTTTCGGGGGCAGTATTTT. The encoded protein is CSASPGFRGQYF.

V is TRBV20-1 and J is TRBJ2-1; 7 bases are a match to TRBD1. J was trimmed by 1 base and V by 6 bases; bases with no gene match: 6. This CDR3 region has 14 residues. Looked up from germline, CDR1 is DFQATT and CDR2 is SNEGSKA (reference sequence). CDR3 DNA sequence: TGCAGTGCGTCGGGACAGATGTCCTACAATGAGCAGTTCTTC. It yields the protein CSASGQMSYNEQFF.

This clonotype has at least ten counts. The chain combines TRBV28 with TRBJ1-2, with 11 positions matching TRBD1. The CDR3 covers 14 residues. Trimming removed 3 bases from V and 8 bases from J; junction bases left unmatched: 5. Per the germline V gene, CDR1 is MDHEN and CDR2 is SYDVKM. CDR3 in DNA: TGTGCCAGCAGTTTGGGACAGGGGGTCGGCGGCTACACCTTC. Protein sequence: CASSLGQGVGGYTF.

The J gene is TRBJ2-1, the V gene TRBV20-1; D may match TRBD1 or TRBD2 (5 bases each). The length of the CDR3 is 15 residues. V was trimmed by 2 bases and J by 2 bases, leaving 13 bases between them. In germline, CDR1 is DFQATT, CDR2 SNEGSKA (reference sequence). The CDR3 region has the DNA TGCAGTGCTAGAAGGTGGGGGTCCCCCTACAATGAGCAGTTCTTC. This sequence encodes CSARRWGSPYNEQFF.

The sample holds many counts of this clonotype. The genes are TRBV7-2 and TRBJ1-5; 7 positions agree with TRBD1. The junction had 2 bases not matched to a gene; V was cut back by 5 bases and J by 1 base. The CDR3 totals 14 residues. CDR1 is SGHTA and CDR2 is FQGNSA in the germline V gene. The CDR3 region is CASSLTGSNQPQHF. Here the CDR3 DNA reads TGTGCCAGCAGCCTGACAGGGAGCAATCAGCCCCAGCATTTT.

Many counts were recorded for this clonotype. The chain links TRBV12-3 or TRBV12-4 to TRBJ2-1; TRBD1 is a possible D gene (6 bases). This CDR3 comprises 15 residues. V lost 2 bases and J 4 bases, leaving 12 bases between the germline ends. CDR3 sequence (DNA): TGTGCCAGCAGTTTAACCGGGACAACTTACAATGAGCAGTTCTTC. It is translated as CASSLTGTTYNEQFF.

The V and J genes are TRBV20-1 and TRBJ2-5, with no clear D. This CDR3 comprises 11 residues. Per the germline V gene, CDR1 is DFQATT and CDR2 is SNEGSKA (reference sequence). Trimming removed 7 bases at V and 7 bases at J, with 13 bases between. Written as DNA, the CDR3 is TGCAGTGTCGTAGCCTGGGGGACCCAGTACTTC. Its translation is CSVVAWGTQYF.

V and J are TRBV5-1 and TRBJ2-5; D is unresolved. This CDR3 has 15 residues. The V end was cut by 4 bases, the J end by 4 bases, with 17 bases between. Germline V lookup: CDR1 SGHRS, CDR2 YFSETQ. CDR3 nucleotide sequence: TGCGCCAGCAGCCCCACGGGTGTACCGGGAGAGACCCAGTACTTC. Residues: CASSPTGVPGETQYF.

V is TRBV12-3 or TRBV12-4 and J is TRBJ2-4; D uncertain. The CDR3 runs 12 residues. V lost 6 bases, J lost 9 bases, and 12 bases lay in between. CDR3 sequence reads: CASSSSTSIQYF. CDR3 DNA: TGTGCCAGCAGCTCCTCGACAAGCATTCAGTACTTC.

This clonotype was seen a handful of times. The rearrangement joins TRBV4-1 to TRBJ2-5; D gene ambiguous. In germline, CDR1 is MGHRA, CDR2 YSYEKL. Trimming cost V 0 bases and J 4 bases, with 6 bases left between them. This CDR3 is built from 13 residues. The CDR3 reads CASSQDGVETQYF. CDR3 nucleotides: TGCGCCAGCAGCCAAGATGGAGTAGAGACCCAGTACTTC.

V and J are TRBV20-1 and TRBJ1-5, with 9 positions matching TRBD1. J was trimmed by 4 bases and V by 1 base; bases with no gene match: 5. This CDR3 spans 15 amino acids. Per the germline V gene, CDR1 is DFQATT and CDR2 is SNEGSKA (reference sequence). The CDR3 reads CSARAGTGINQPQHF. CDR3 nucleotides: TGCAGTGCTAGAGCCGGGACAGGGATAAATCAGCCCCAGCATTTT.

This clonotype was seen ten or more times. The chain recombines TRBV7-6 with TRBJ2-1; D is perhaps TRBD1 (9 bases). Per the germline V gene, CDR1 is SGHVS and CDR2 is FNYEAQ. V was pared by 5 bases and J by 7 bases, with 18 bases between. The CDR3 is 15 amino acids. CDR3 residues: CASSRGTGTRNEQFF. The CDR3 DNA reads TGTGCCAGCAGCCGCGGGACAGGGACTAGAAATGAGCAGTTCTTC.